The present TCR beta chain was sequenced within a study of graft-versus-host responses after intestinal transplantation. Whole-study context: Recipients got multivisceral, liver-intestinal, or isolated intestinal transplants. Every one of the recipients received anti-thymocyte globulin induction and afterwards took tacrolimus and steroids for about 3 years. Regarding the study as a whole: Patients who carried graft-donor T cell macrochimerism also had high graft-versus-host to host-versus-graft clonal ratios in their allografts. Circulating GvH clones peaking coincided with falling HvG clones soon after transplant.

The CDR3 consists of 18 residues. CDR1 and CDR2 from the germline V gene are SGHAT and FQNNGV. The ends were cut back, 5 bases at V and 0 bases at J, with 21 bases in the middle. Turning to this clone: No antigen is known for it.

Clones were read by immunoSEQ multiplex PCR, and TCRdb kept only the in-frame ones, dropping some. The sample has tens of thousands of clones; more than 85% are singletons. The receptor was derived from a human donor who received an intestinal transplant. The rearrangement links TRBV11-2 to TRBJ2-3; no clear D. This specimen was unstimulated CD8+ T cells sorted from spleen or lymph node cells, taken before intestinal transplant. The CDR3 sequence: CASSLFPQTDTSTDTQYF. DNA of the CDR3: TGTGCCAGCAGCCTTTTCCCCCAAACAGATACTAGCACAGATACGCAGTATTTT.